A single TCR beta chain is shown here with its context. This could be a read error, since a much larger clone is one nucleotide away. Since the CDR3 does not end with the conserved phenylalanine or tryptophan, this likely comes from a read error. These data are taken from a study of tumor-infiltrating lymphocytes in primary liver carcinoma. Germline V gene lookup returns CDR1 MDHEN and CDR2 SYDVKM. V shed 3 bases and J 0 bases; nucleotides not matched to a gene: 5. This CDR3 comprises 16 residues. The roughly 19-32 mg bulk tissue piece was not sorted before simultaneous RNA and DNA extraction. Uniformly, tumor samples exhibited a viable tumor cell fraction exceeding 80%. cDNA specific to TCR beta was made from approximately 0.55 ug of total RNA, with a constant-region primer employed for priming. A slightly modified ARM-PCR protocol with three nested multiplex PCR rounds produced these TCR beta libraries. The first two PCR rounds used TRBV1-TRBV30 primers with a Cbeta primer, nine to ten cycles each. TCRdb processed the multiplex PCR reads anew with MiXCR; each CDR3 protein has one entry. The sample includes 100,000 to 150,000 distinct CDR3 sequences, roughly three fifths of them seen just once.

The sample comprised liver tumor tissue from sampling region 3. Subset of the sample: tumor region T3, left-lateral pole. The clonotype was recovered from a woman aged 55-70 years with primary liver carcinoma and hepatitis B virus infection. The V call is TRBV28, the J call TRBJ2-1; 7 bases match TRBD2. The CDR3 is CASSFSGGSSYNEQFL. CDR3 in DNA: TGTGCCAGCAGTTTTTCGGGCGGGAGCTCCTACAATGAGCAGTTCTTG.